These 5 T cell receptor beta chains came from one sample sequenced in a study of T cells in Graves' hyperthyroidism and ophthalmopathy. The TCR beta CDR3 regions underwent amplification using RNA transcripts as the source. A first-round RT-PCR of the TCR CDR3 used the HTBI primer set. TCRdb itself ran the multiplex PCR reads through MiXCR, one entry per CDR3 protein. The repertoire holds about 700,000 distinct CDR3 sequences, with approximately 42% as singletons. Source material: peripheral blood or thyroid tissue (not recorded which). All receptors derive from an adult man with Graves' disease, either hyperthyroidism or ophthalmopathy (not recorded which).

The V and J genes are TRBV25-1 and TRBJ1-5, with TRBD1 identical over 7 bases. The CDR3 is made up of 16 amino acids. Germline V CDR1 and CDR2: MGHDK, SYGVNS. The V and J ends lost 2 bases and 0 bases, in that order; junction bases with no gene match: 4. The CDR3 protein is CASSEQGENSNQPQHF. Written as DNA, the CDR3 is TGTGCCAGCAGTGAACAGGGGGAAAATAGCAATCAGCCCCAGCATTTT.

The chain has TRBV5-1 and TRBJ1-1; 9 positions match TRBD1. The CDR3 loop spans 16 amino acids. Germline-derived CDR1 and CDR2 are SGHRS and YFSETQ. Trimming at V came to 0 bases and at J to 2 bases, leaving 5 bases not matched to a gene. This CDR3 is CASSLGTGAENTEAFF. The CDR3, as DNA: TGCGCCAGCAGCTTGGGGACAGGGGCGGAAAACACTGAAGCTTTCTTT.

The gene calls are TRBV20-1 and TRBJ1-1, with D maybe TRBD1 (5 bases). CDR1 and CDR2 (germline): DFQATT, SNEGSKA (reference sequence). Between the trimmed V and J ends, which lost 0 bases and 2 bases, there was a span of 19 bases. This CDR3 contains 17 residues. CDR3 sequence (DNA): TGCAGTGCTAGAGATTCGGCCAGGGCGATTACAAACACTGAAGCTTTCTTT. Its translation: CSARDSARAITNTEAFF.

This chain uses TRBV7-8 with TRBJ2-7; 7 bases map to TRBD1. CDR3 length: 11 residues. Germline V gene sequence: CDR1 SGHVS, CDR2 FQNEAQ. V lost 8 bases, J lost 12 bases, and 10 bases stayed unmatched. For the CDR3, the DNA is TGTGCCAGCTTAGGACAGGTCCTGCTGTACTTC. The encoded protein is CASLGQVLLYF. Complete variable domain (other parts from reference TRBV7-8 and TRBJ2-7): GAGVSQSPRYKVAKRGQDVALRCDPISGHVSLFWYQQALGQGPEFLTYFQNEAQLDKSGLPSDRFFAERPEGSVSTLKIQRTQQEDSAVYLCASLGQVLLYFGPGTRLTVT.

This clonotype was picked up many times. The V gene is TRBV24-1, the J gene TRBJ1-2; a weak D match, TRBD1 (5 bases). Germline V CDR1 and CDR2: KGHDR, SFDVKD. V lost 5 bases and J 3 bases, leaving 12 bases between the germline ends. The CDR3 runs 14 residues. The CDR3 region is CATSGAGQDYGYTF. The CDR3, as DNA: TGTGCCACCAGTGGCGCAGGGCAAGACTATGGCTACACCTTC.